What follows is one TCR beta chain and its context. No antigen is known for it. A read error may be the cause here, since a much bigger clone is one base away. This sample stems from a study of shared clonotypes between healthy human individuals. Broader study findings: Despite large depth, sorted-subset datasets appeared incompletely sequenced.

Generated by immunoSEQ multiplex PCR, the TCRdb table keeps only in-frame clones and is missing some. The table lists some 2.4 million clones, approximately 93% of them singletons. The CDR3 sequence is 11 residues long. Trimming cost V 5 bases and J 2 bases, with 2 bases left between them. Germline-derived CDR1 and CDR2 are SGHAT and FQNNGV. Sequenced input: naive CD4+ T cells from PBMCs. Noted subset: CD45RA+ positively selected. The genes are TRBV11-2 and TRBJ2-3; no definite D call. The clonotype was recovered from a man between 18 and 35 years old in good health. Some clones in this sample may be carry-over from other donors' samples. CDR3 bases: TGTGCCAGCAGCGTCACAGATACGCAGTATTTT. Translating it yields CASSVTDTQYF.